The present entry profiles one TCR beta chain with its context. Original processing methods: From reference gene primer amplification, estimates of nucleated cell counts were derived. Only in-frame clones appear in the TCRdb table, and some are missing; sequencing was by immunoSEQ multiplex PCR. From that table come the V and J calls and clone size; the DNA was used to work out D and trimming. The sample holds 300,000 to 400,000 clones, roughly 90% seen once. The data are from a study of blood T cell repertoires in COVID-19. Seattle cases were enrolled at active infection and followed longitudinally. The germline gives CDR1 MNHEY, CDR2 SVGAGI. The CDR3 is 15 amino acids. Deletions cut 5 bases from V and 4 bases from J, with 15 bases between.

Sample: peripheral blood. This TCR derives from a woman in her 70s with COVID-19, enrolled during active disease. The rearrangement links TRBV6-5 to TRBJ1-5, with a weak D call TRBD1 (6 bases). The CDR3: CASSLTGLGNQPQHF. The CDR3 DNA reads as TGTGCCAGCAGTCTAACAGGGTTGGGTAATCAGCCCCAGCATTTT.